This TCR beta chain was captured by sequencing in a study of identical twins. Trimming pared 5 bases from V and 2 bases from J, leaving 15 bases between. Per the germline V gene, CDR1 is SEHNR and CDR2 is FQNEAQ (reference sequence). This CDR3 contains 16 residues. Unique molecular identifiers were in the cDNA, with template-switch universal primer binding. From the 5' RACE reads, TCRdb called clonotypes with MiXCR, one entry per CDR3 protein. The data hold about 190,000 distinct CDR3 sequences, with more than 15% observed a single time. For this clonotype: Its antigen is as yet unknown.

Study-level points and caveats: Cord blood beta clonotypes that were abundant carried fewer insertions, and memory repertoires showed no such trend.

A further study also used this sample, focusing on T cells expressing NK-cell markers.

V usage is TRBV7-9 and J usage is TRBJ2-2; a possible D gene is TRBD1 (6 bases). The sample consisted of CD8+ T cells sorted from blood. This TCR came from a woman aged 18-30 years in good health. The CDR3 nucleotides are TGTGCCAGCAGCCCCCGGGACACTAAAAACACCGGGGAGCTGTTTTTT. As protein: CASSPRDTKNTGELFF. Full variable domain (missing parts from reference TRBV7-9 and TRBJ2-2): DTGVSQNPRHKITKRGQNVTFRCDPISEHNRLYWYRQTLGQGPEFLTYFQNEAQLEKSRLLSDRFSAERPKGSFSTLEIQRTEQGDSAMYLCASSPRDTKNTGELFFGEGSRLTVL.